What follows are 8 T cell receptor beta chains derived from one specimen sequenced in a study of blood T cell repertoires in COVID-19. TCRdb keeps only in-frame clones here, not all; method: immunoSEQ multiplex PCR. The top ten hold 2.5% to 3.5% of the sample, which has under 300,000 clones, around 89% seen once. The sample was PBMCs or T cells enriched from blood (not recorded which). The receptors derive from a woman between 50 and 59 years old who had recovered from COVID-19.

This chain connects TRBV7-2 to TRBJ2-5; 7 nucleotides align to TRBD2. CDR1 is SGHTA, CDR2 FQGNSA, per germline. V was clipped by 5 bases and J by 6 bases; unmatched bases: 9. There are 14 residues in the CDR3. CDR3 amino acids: CASSPRTSTQTQYF. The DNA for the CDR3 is TGTGCCAGCAGCCCCAGGACTAGTACGCAGACCCAGTACTTC.

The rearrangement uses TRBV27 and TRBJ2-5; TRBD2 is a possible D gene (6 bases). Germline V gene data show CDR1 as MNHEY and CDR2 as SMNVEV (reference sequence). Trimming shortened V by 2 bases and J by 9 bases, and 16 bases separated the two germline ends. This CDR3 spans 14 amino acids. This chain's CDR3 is CASSLTTSPQAQYF. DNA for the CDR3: TGTGCCAGCAGTTTAACAACTAGCCCCCAGGCCCAGTACTTC.

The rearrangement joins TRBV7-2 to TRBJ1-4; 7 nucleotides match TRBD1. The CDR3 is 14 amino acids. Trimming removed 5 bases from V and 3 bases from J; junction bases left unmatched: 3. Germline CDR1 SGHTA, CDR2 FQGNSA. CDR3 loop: CASSRDSSNEKLFF. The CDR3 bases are TGTGCCAGCAGCCGGGACAGTTCTAATGAAAAACTGTTTTTT.

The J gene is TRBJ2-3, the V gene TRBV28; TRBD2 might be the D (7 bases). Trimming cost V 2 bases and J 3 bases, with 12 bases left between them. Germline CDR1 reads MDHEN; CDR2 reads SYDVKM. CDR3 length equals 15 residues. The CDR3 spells CASSLIRGGTDTQYF. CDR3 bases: TGTGCCAGCAGTTTAATAAGGGGGGGTACAGATACGCAGTATTTT. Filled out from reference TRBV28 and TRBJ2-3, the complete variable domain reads DVKVTQSSRYLVKRTGEKVFLECVQDMDHENMFWYRQDPGLGLRLIYFSYDVKMKEKGDIPEGYSVSREKKERFSLILESASTNQTSMYLCASSLIRGGTDTQYFGPGTRLTVL.

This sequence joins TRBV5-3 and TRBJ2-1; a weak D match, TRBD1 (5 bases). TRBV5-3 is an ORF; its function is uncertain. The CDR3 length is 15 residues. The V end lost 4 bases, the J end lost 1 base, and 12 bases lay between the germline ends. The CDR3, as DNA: TGTGCCAGAAGCGAGCAGGGTCGATCCTACAATGAGCAGTTCTTC. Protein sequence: CARSEQGRSYNEQFF.

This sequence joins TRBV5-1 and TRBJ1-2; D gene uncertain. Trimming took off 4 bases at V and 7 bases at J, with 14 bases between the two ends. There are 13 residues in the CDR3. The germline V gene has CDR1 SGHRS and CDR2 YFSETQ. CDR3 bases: TGCGCCAGCAGCCCCGAGGGCCTTCCTGGCTACACCTTC. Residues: CASSPEGLPGYTF.

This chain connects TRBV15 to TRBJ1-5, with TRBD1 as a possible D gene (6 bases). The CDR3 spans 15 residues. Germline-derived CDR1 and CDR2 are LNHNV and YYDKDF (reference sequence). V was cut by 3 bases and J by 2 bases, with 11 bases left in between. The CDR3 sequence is CATSSMTGRNQPQHF. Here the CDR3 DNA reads TGTGCCACCAGCAGCATGACAGGACGCAATCAGCCCCAGCATTTT.

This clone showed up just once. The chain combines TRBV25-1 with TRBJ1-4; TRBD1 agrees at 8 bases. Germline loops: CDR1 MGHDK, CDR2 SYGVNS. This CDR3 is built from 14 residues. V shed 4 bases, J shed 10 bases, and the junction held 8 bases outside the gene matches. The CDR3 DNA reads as TGTGCCAGCAGTGGGACAGGGTGGCTTGGAAAACTGTTTTTT. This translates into CASSGTGWLGKLFF.